The TCR beta chain described here comes from a study of cytomegalovirus exposure and HLA in healthy donors. Study information: The roughly 130 validation repertoires used the same platform as the roughly 670 first-cohort repertoires, a later analysis reported.

Study-wide findings and caveats: The finding came from a later analysis; first-cohort TCR clusters tended to co-occur in the 130 or so validation repertoires. Cytomegalovirus-associated status was assigned to 164 TCR beta chains. Usually a TCR sequence was rare, but some public TCRs were found in many donors.

TCRdb's table, derived via immunoSEQ multiplex PCR, lists solely in-frame clones and lacks some. The table includes about 160,000 clones, roughly nine tenths detected once. V lost 6 bases to trimming and J lost 5 bases, with 13 bases between them. This CDR3 has 13 amino acids. CDR1 is MDHEN, CDR2 SYDVKM, per germline. On this clone itself: The target antigen is unknown.

The chain recombines TRBV28 with TRBJ1-2, with D unresolved. This clonotype was sampled from a woman aged 18-30 years in good health and CMV-seropositive. Sequenced material: PBMCs. CDR3 DNA sequence: TGTGCCAGCAGCTCTATCTTATCATATGGCTACACCTTC. It yields the protein CASSSILSYGYTF.